The entry below gives a single T cell receptor beta chain sequence along with its context. Its antigen is unknown. The CDR3 sequence is 14 residues long. Trimming cost V 6 bases and J 5 bases; bases outside gene matches: 7. Germline V gives CDR1 WSHSY, CDR2 SAAADI. Clones were sequenced by immunoSEQ multiplex PCR, and TCRdb holds only the in-frame ones, with some missing. This sample has 95,000 to 150,000 clones, with about 92% found just once. The source of the sample is a study of T cell responses to AZD1222 COVID-19 vaccine. Study-wide results and caveats: Reportedly, nearly half the spike-specific TCRs target unmutated variant regions. CD4 TCRs associated with vaccination spanned spike, dominating at 160-218 and 743-854.

The sequence derives from an adult in good health. The genes are TRBV10-2 and TRBJ1-2; 9 nucleotides line up with TRBD1. Sequencing was performed on peripheral blood, taken on day 0 of AZD1222 vaccination. The CDR3 spells CASREGTGLYGYTF. The CDR3 nucleotides read TGCGCCAGCAGAGAAGGGACAGGGTTATATGGCTACACCTTC.